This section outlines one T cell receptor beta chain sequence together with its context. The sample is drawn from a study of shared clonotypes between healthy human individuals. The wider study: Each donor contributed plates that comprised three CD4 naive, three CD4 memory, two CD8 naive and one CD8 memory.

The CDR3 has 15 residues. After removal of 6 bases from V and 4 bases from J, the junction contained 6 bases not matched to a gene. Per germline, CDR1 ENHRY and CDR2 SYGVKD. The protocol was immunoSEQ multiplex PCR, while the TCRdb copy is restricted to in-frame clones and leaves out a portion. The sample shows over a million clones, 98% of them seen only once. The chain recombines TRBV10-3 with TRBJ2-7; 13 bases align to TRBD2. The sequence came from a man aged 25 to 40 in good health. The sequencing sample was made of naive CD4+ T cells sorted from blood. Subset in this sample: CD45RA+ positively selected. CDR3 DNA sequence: TGTGCCATCAGGTCACTAGCGGGAGGGGTATACGAGCAGTACTTC. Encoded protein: CAIRSLAGGVYEQYF.